This T cell receptor beta chain is from a study of cytomegalovirus exposure and HLA in healthy donors. The PCR used 60 Vbeta and 13 Jbeta primers. Generated by immunoSEQ multiplex PCR, the TCRdb table keeps only in-frame clones and is missing some. The table has about 190,000 clones, 75% to 85% seen once. The CDR3 loop spans 14 amino acids. V was trimmed by 1 base and J by 1 base, leaving 6 bases between them. Germline CDR1 and CDR2: SNHLY and FYNNEI. Concerning this clone itself: Its target is unknown.

General study points: Later analysis associated a missense DCLRE1C variant with TCR beta V- and J-gene trimming.

The clonotype was recovered from a woman aged 18-29 years in good health and CMV-seronegative. The V gene is TRBV2, the J gene TRBJ2-3; D is unclear. What was sequenced was PBMCs. CDR3 DNA sequence: TGTGCCAGCAGTGAAGGAACAGGCACAGATACGCAGTATTTT. Amino acids: CASSEGTGTDTQYF.